This passage covers 7 T cell receptor beta chains from one sample sequenced in a study of radiation and T cells in renal cell carcinoma. TCRdb's copy holds only in-frame clones and misses some; the assay was immunoSEQ multiplex PCR. The sample gives 150,000 or so clones, around nine tenths of which show up once; around 12% is in the top ten. As for time point: baseline pretreatment blood. Described treatment: 15 Gy SBRT to primary tumor, nephrectomy 4 weeks later. Sequenced material: blood, taken from a patient whose treatment included radiotherapy and nephrectomy. The receptors were sampled from a woman aged 45-65 years with renal cell carcinoma.

The chain joins TRBV5-6 to TRBJ1-1; D remains ambiguous. The CDR3 contains 14 residues. Germline assignment: CDR1 SGHDT and CDR2 YYEEEE. Trimming shortened V by 5 bases and J by 2 bases, and 13 bases separated the two germline ends. CDR3 coding DNA: TGTGCCAGCAGTCGGATGGGGTTAAACACTGAAGCTTTCTTT. Amino acids: CASSRMGLNTEAFF.

J is TRBJ1-6 and V is TRBV7-3; D gene unclear. The CDR3 sequence is 13 residues long. With 3 bases removed from V and 8 bases from J, the gap between germline ends came to 8 bases. Looked up from germline, CDR1 is SGHTA and CDR2 is FQGTGA. The CDR3: CASSFTDDSPLHF. In DNA form, the CDR3 reads TGTGCCAGCAGCTTTACGGATGATTCACCCCTCCACTTT. Using reference TRBV7-3 and TRBJ1-6 for the parts outside the CDR3, the full variable domain is GAGVSQTPSNKVTEKGKYVELRCDPISGHTALYWYRQSLGQGPEFLIYFQGTGAADDSGLPNDRFFAVRPEGSVSTLKIQRTERGDSAVYLCASSFTDDSPLHFGNGTRLTVT.

The chain links TRBV5-1 to TRBJ1-2; D perhaps matches TRBD1 (6 bases). This CDR3 has 16 amino acids. In germline, CDR1 is SGHRS, CDR2 YFSETQ. V lost 3 bases, J lost 3 bases, and 18 bases lay in between. Here the CDR3 reads CASSSKGGGLDYGYTF. Here the CDR3 DNA reads TGCGCCAGCAGCTCCAAAGGTGGGGGGCTGGACTATGGCTACACCTTC.

The V and J genes are TRBV19 and TRBJ2-5; TRBD1 matches at 7 bases. This CDR3 has 13 amino acids. CDR1 is LNHDA, CDR2 SQIVND, per germline (reference sequence). The J segment lost 5 bases and the V segment lost 6 bases, leaving 6 bases of the junction unmatched. CDR3 region: CASRVQGSETQYF. DNA for the CDR3: TGTGCCAGTAGGGTACAGGGGTCGGAGACCCAGTACTTC.

This clone showed up just a few times. The chain employs TRBV29-1 and TRBJ1-3; no clear D gene. The V gene lost 7 bases and the J gene lost 0 bases, with 10 bases spanning the gap. Germline CDR1 and CDR2: SQVTM and ANQGSEA. The CDR3 runs to 13 residues. In DNA, the CDR3 is TGCAGCGCGATACAGAACTCTGGAAACACCATATATTTT. Translation: CSAIQNSGNTIYF.

This chain joins TRBV9 and TRBJ2-5; 7 bases fit TRBD1. The CDR3 length is 24 residues. Germline V lookup: CDR1 SGDLS, CDR2 YYNGEE. V gave up 0 bases and J gave up 2 bases; unmatched junction bases: 31. The CDR3 sequence is CASSVATVGANDLRQGRRQETQYF. The CDR3 DNA reads TGTGCCAGCAGCGTAGCTACAGTCGGGGCCAACGACCTTCGACAGGGAAGGAGACAAGAGACCCAGTACTTC.

This chain connects TRBV19 to TRBJ1-2; no clear D. The V gene's germline CDR1 is LNHDA and CDR2 SQIVND (reference sequence). V dropped 3 bases and J dropped 0 bases, with 8 bases sitting between them. This CDR3 contains 14 residues. The chain's CDR3 is CASSIEDSNYGYTF. CDR3 sequence (DNA): TGTGCCAGTAGTATCGAGGATTCTAACTATGGCTACACCTTC.